This entry is about one T cell receptor beta chain. The data stem from a study of T cell responses to AZD1222 COVID-19 vaccine. Study summary: Pooled samples include second doses given at about 4 or 12 weeks.

Sequencing used immunoSEQ multiplex PCR; TCRdb keeps in-frame clones, though not all of them. The sample records about 130,000 clones, about nine tenths being singletons. V was cut by 3 bases and J by 5 bases, with 10 bases left in between. The germline V gene encodes CDR1 GTSNPN and CDR2 SVGIG (reference sequence). The CDR3 consists of 13 residues. The rearrangement joins TRBV30 to TRBJ1-4, with D hard to call. The source of this sequence is an adult in good health. The sample was peripheral blood, taken on day 0 of AZD1222 vaccination. CDR3 residues: CAWSLMGNEKLFF. DNA of the CDR3: TGTGCCTGGAGCCTAATGGGGAATGAAAAACTGTTTTTT. Based on the CDR3 plus reference TRBV30 and TRBJ1-4, the full variable domain is SQTIHQWPATLVQPVGSPLSLECTVEGTSNPNLYWYRQAAGRGLQLLFYSVGIGQISSEVPQNLSASRPQDRQFILSSKKLLLSDSGFYLCAWSLMGNEKLFFGSGTQLSVL.